Below, 20 T cell receptor beta chains from the same sample are listed, as sequenced in a study of cytomegalovirus exposure and HLA in healthy donors. Primers for the PCR totalled 60 Vbeta and 13 Jbeta. Clones were sequenced by immunoSEQ multiplex PCR, and TCRdb holds only the in-frame ones, with some missing. The sample consists of about 140,000 clones, 80% of them appearing once. The material sequenced was PBMCs. The receptors here all came from a middle-aged woman in good health and CMV-seronegative.

This clone is a singleton in its sample. The chain couples TRBV28 to TRBJ2-1, with TRBD2 matching 11 bases. The CDR3 runs 17 residues. V was clipped by 5 bases and J by 5 bases; unmatched bases: 11. Germline V gene sequence: CDR1 MDHEN, CDR2 SYDVKM. CDR3 region: CASSPRTSGLTHNEQFF. In DNA, the CDR3 is TGTGCCAGCAGTCCAAGGACTAGCGGGTTAACACACAATGAGCAGTTCTTC.

This clone turned up a few times. The chain links TRBV5-1 to TRBJ2-7, with TRBD1 matching 12 bases. Germline V lookup: CDR1 SGHRS, CDR2 YFSETQ. The V segment lost 3 bases and the J segment 6 bases; nucleotides outside the gene matches: 10. There are 16 residues in the CDR3. CDR3: CASSSSPGQGAFEQYF. CDR3 DNA sequence: TGCGCCAGCAGCTCCTCACCGGGACAGGGGGCGTTCGAGCAGTACTTC.

The chain uses TRBV7-3 and TRBJ2-2, with 8 nucleotides matching TRBD2. From germline, CDR1 is SGHTA and CDR2 FQGTGA. This CDR3 has 14 residues. J was trimmed by 6 bases and V by 5 bases; bases with no gene match: 5. The CDR3 DNA sequence: TGTGCCAGCAGCATTGGGACTAGTCCCGGGGAGCTGTTTTTT. Translating gives CASSIGTSPGELFF.

This chain connects TRBV2 to TRBJ2-7; D remains unclear. Germline loops: CDR1 SNHLY, CDR2 FYNNEI. V lost 4 bases, J lost 2 bases, and 18 bases lay in between. The CDR3 loop spans 16 amino acids. The CDR3 DNA sequence: TGTGCCAGCAGTGCCACCCTCGGTACAGTTCCCTACGAGCAGTACTTC. It codes for CASSATLGTVPYEQYF.

The gene calls are TRBV7-3 and TRBJ1-2; 7 bases map to TRBD1. The CDR3 is made up of 15 amino acids. J was trimmed by 3 bases and V by 0 bases; bases with no gene match: 4. The V gene's germline CDR1 is SGHTA and CDR2 FQGTGA. DNA of the CDR3: TGTGCCAGCAGCTTAACAGGGACAGATTACTATGGCTACACCTTC. Its protein is CASSLTGTDYYGYTF. The full variable domain, completed using reference TRBV7-3 and TRBJ1-2, is GAGVSQTPSNKVTEKGKYVELRCDPISGHTALYWYRQSLGQGPEFLIYFQGTGAADDSGLPNDRFFAVRPEGSVSTLKIQRTERGDSAVYLCASSLTGTDYYGYTFGSGTRLTVV.

The chain links TRBV6-5 to TRBJ2-1, with TRBD1 as a possible D gene (6 bases). The CDR3 has 13 residues. Trimming removed 7 bases from V and 4 bases from J, with 11 bases in between. The germline V gene has CDR1 MNHEY and CDR2 SVGAGI. Here the CDR3 DNA reads TGTGCCAGCAAGATGGGGGCGTACAATGAGCAGTTCTTC. Residues: CASKMGAYNEQFF.

On this clone: At one boundary the junction diverges from the germline segment, which might be a read error. The chain combines TRBV7-9 with TRBJ2-7; D is ambiguous. Looked up from germline, CDR1 is SEHNR and CDR2 is FQNEAQ (reference sequence). CDR3 length equals 16 residues. The CDR3 is CSSSLEVWLESGEQYF. The CDR3 DNA reads as TGTTCCAGCAGCTTAGAAGTCTGGCTAGAATCGGGCGAGCAGTACTTC.

This clone has only a few counts. J is TRBJ1-2 and V is TRBV6-1; 7 positions match TRBD1. The V gene's germline CDR1 is MNHNS and CDR2 SASEGT. V trimming: 3 bases; J trimming: 4 bases; junction bases outside the gene matches: 2. The CDR3 has 13 residues. CDR3 loop: CASSDRQGYGYTF. CDR3 in DNA: TGTGCCAGCAGTGATCGACAGGGCTATGGCTACACCTTC.

The CDR3 here is CASSLPQTSGRRTDTQYF. In DNA form, the CDR3 reads TGTGCCAGCAGTTTACCTCAAACTAGCGGGAGGCGCACAGATACGCAGTATTTT. The rearrangement joins TRBV28 to TRBJ2-3; 12 nucleotides align to TRBD2. Germline V gives CDR1 MDHEN, CDR2 SYDVKM. The V and J ends lost 2 bases and 1 base, in that order; junction bases with no gene match: 7. This CDR3 spans 18 amino acids.

The count of this clone is one. V usage is TRBV28 and J usage is TRBJ1-6; 7 bases are a match to TRBD1. The trim removed 6 bases at V and 7 bases at J, leaving 6 bases unmatched. Looked up from germline, CDR1 is MDHEN and CDR2 is SYDVKM. This CDR3 comprises 14 residues. CDR3 in amino acids: CASSLGQDNSPLHF. Written as DNA, the CDR3 is TGTGCCAGCAGCCTCGGACAGGACAATTCACCCCTCCACTTT.

The V and J genes are TRBV6-5 and TRBJ2-7, with D possibly matching TRBD2 (8 bases). Germline CDR1 reads MNHEY; CDR2 reads SVGAGI. The CDR3 has 14 amino acids. Between the trimmed V and J ends, which lost 5 bases and 6 bases, there was a span of 17 bases. Here the CDR3 DNA reads TGTGCCAGCAGTCGGACTAGCCGGACAGGCGAGCAGTACTTC. Translated: CASSRTSRTGEQYF.

This clone was observed a handful of times. The chain joins TRBV5-5 to TRBJ2-5; perhaps TRBD1 as D (6 bases). Germline V gives CDR1 SGHKS, CDR2 YYEKEE (reference sequence). V lost 4 bases and J 4 bases, leaving 17 bases between the germline ends. The CDR3 totals 15 residues. CDR3 amino acids: CASSRQGFSGETQYF. Here the CDR3 DNA reads TGTGCCAGCAGCCGGCAGGGGTTCTCAGGAGAGACCCAGTACTTC. The full variable domain, with the rest looked up from reference TRBV5-5 and TRBJ2-5, is DAGVTQSPTHLIKTRGQQVTLRCSPISGHKSVSWYQQVLGQGPQFIFQYYEKEERGRGNFPDRFSARQFPNYSSELNVNALLLGDSALYLCASSRQGFSGETQYFGPGTRLLVL.

The rearrangement links TRBV9 to TRBJ2-3, with 7 bases matching TRBD2. Germline V gene sequence: CDR1 SGDLS, CDR2 YYNGEE. Losses at the gene ends were 4 bases for V and 2 bases for J; bases not matched to a gene: 7. This CDR3 has 15 residues. The CDR3 DNA follows: TGTGCCAGCAGCCCTTATAGCGGGCTCACAGATACGCAGTATTTT. Translated: CASSPYSGLTDTQYF.

This chain joins TRBV29-1 and TRBJ2-3, with 10 bases identical to TRBD2. Germline V gene sequence: CDR1 SQVTM, CDR2 ANQGSEA. Trimming cost V 1 base and J 2 bases; bases outside gene matches: 3. This CDR3 has 15 amino acids. The CDR3: CSVEGTSGHTDTQYF. The CDR3 bases are TGCAGCGTTGAAGGGACTAGCGGACACACAGATACGCAGTATTTT.

This clone has just one count. The V call is TRBV27, the J call TRBJ1-1; TRBD1 agrees at 9 bases. CDR3 size: 16 residues. Looked up from germline, CDR1 is MNHEY and CDR2 is SMNVEV (reference sequence). After removal of 5 bases from V and 8 bases from J, the junction contained 15 bases not matched to a gene. The CDR3: CASSNHPGTGQGEAFF. In nucleotides, the CDR3 is TGTGCCAGCAGTAACCACCCGGGGACAGGGCAGGGGGAAGCTTTCTTT.

This clone was picked up a small number of times. The chain recombines TRBV7-2 with TRBJ1-4; D is ambiguous. The CDR3 loop spans 16 amino acids. Trimming took 5 bases from V and 5 from J, leaving 18 bases between them. Germline loops: CDR1 SGHTA, CDR2 FQGNSA. The CDR3 DNA follows: TGTGCCAGCAGCCCGTCTGTGGTTCCCGGGAATGAAAAACTGTTTTTT. Translation: CASSPSVVPGNEKLFF.

The chain employs TRBV27 and TRBJ2-5; 8 positions match TRBD1. Trimming took 6 bases from V and 3 from J; bases not matched to a gene: 9. Germline lookup yields CDR1 MNHEY and CDR2 SMNVEV (reference sequence). There are 15 residues in the CDR3. The CDR3 DNA reads as TGTGCCAGCAGCCCTATCACAGGGGGAGAAGAGACCCAGTACTTC. Its protein product is CASSPITGGEETQYF.

The chain has TRBV19 and TRBJ1-4; D is unclear. Per the germline V gene, CDR1 is LNHDA and CDR2 is SQIVND (reference sequence). CDR3 length: 16 residues. Trimming left V 4 bases short and J 0 bases short, with 12 bases between. CDR3 residues: CASSSASTATNEKLFF. CDR3 nucleotide sequence: TGTGCCAGTAGTAGTGCATCTACGGCAACTAATGAAAAACTGTTTTTT.

The V call is TRBV19, the J call TRBJ1-1; D remains unclear. The V gene's germline CDR1 is LNHDA and CDR2 SQIVND (reference sequence). This CDR3 spans 12 amino acids. V was pared by 9 bases and J by 1 base, with 9 bases between. The CDR3 nucleotides are TGTGCCAGGAATAGCGGGAACACTGAAGCTTTCTTT. Protein sequence: CARNSGNTEAFF.

The CDR3 nucleotides are TGTGCCAGCAGTGAATTTTTGGACAAGCCCAATGAGCAGTTCTTC. Its protein is CASSEFLDKPNEQFF. The V call is TRBV6-1, the J call TRBJ2-1; TRBD1 might be the D (5 bases). Trimming cost V 2 bases and J 6 bases, with 14 bases left between them. Germline-derived CDR1 and CDR2 are MNHNS and SASEGT. This CDR3 has 15 residues.